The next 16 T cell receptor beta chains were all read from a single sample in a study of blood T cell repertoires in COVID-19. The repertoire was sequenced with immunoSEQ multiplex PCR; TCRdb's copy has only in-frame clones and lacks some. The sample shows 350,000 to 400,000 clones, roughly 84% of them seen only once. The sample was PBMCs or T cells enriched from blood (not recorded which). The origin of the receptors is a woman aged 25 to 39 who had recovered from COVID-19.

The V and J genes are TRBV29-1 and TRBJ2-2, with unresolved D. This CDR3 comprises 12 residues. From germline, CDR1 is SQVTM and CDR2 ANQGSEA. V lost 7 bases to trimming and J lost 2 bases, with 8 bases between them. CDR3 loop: CSAQTNTGELFF. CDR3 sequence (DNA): TGCAGCGCCCAGACAAACACCGGGGAGCTGTTTTTT.

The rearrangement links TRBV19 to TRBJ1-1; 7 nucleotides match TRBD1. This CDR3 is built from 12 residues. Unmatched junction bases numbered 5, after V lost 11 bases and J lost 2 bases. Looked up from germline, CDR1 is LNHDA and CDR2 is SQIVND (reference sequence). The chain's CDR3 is CAVGTVNTEAFF. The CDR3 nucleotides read TGTGCCGTCGGGACAGTCAACACTGAAGCTTTCTTT.

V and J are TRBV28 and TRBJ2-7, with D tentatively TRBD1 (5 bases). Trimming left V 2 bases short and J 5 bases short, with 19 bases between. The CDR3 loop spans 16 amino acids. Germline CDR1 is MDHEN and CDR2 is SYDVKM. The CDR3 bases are TGTGCCAGCAGTTTAGGCGACGGGCTGGGGCCTAACGAGCAGTACTTC. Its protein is CASSLGDGLGPNEQYF. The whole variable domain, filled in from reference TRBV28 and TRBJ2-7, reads DVKVTQSSRYLVKRTGEKVFLECVQDMDHENMFWYRQDPGLGLRLIYFSYDVKMKEKGDIPEGYSVSREKKERFSLILESASTNQTSMYLCASSLGDGLGPNEQYFGPGTRLTVT.

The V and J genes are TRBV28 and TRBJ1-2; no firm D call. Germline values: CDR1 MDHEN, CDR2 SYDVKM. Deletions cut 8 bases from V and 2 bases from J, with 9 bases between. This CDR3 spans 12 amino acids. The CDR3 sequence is CASHSLNYGYTF. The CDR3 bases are TGTGCCAGCCACAGTCTAAACTATGGCTACACCTTC.

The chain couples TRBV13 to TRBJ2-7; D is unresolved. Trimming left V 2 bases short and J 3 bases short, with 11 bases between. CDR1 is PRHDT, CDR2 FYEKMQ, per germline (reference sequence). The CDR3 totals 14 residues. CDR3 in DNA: TGTGCCAGCAGCTTAAGTACTACATACTACGAGCAGTACTTC. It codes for CASSLSTTYYEQYF. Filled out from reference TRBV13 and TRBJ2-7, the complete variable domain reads AAGVIQSPRHLIKEKRETATLKCYPIPRHDTVYWYQQGPGQDPQFLISFYEKMQSDKGSIPDRFSAQQFSDYHSELNMSSLELGDSALYFCASSLSTTYYEQYFGPGTRLTVT.

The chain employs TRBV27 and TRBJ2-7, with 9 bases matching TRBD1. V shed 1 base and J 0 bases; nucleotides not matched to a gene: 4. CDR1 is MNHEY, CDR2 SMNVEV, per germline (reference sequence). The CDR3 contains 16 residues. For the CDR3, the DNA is TGTGCCAGCAGTTTATACGGACAGGGGAGCTCCTACGAGCAGTACTTC. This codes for CASSLYGQGSSYEQYF.

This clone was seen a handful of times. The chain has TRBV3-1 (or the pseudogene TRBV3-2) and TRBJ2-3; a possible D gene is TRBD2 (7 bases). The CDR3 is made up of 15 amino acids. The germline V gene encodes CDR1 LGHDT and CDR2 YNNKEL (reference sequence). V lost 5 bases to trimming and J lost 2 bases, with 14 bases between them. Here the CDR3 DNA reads TGTGCCAGCAGCGCAAGAGGGGGGGCCACAGATACGCAGTATTTT. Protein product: CASSARGGATDTQYF.

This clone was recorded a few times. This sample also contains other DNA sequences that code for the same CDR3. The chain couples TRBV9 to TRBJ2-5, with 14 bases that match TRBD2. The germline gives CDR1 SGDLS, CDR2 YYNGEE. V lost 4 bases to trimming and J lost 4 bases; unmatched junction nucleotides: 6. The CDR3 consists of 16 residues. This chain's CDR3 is CASSPGLAGGRETQYF. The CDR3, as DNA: TGTGCCAGCAGCCCCGGACTAGCGGGGGGCCGAGAGACCCAGTACTTC.

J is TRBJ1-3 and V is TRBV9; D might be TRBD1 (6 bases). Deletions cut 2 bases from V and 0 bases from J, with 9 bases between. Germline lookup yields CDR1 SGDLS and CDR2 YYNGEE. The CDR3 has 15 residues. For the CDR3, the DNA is TGTGCCAGCAGCGTTTGGGGGCTCTCTGGAAACACCATATATTTT. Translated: CASSVWGLSGNTIYF.

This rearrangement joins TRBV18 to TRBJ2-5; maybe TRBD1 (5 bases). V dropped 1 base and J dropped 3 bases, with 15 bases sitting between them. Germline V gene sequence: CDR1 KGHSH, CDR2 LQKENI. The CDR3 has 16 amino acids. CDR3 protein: CASSPLLIQGEETQYF. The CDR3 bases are TGTGCCAGCTCACCACTATTGATTCAGGGCGAAGAGACCCAGTACTTC.

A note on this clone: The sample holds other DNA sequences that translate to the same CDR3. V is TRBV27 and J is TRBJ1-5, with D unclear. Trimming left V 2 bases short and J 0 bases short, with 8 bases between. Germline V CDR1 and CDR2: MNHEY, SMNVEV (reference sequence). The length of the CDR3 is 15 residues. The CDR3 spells CASSLGASSNQPQHF. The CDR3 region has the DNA TGTGCCAGCAGTTTAGGTGCGTCTAGCAATCAGCCCCAGCATTTT.

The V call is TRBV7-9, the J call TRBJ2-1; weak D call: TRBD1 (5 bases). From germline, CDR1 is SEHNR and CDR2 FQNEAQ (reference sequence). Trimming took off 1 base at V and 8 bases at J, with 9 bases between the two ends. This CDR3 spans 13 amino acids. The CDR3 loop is CASSLVGDYEQFF. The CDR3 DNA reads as TGTGCCAGCAGCTTAGTAGGGGATTATGAGCAGTTCTTC.

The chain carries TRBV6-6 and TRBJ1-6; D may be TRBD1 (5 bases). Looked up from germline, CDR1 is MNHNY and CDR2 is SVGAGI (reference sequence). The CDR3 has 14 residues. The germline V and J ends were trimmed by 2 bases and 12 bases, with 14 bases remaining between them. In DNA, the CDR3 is TGTGCCAGCAGTTACCAGGGTACGATTGAACCCCTCCACTTT. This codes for CASSYQGTIEPLHF.

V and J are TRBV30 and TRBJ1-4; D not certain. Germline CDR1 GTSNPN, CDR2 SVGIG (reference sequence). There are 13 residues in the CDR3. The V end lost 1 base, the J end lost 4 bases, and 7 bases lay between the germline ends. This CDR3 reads CAWSGQNNEKLFF. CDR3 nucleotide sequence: TGTGCCTGGAGTGGGCAGAATAATGAAAAACTGTTTTTT. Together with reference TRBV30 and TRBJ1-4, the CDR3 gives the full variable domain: SQTIHQWPATLVQPVGSPLSLECTVEGTSNPNLYWYRQAAGRGLQLLFYSVGIGQISSEVPQNLSASRPQDRQFILSSKKLLLSDSGFYLCAWSGQNNEKLFFGSGTQLSVL.

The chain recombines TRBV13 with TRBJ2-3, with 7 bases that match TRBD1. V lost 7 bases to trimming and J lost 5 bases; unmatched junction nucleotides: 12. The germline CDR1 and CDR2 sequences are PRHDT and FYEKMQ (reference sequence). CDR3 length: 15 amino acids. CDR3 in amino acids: CASNTAGTDGDTQYF. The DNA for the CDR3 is TGTGCCAGCAACACGGCCGGGACAGACGGAGATACGCAGTATTTT.

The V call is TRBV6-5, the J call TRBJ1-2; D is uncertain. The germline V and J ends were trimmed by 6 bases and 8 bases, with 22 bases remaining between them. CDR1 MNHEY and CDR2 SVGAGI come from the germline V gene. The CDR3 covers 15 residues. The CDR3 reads CASSQTPQKLAGYTF. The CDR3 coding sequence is TGTGCCAGCAGCCAGACCCCACAGAAACTGGCCGGCTACACCTTC.